These 28 T cell receptor beta chains were all obtained from the same sample, sequenced in a study of Tregs in tolerant kidney transplant recipients. Profiled with immunoSEQ multiplex PCR; TCRdb holds only in-frame clones, not every one. Its clone listing holds 50,000 or so clones. Source: CD4+ T cells from blood, taken before the transplant. The receptors derive from a human donor who received a combined kidney and bone marrow transplant.

Remarks on this clone: With the read ending 3 residues before the CDR3 end, the germline J gene is used to fill in that end. The chain is built from TRBV20-1 and TRBJ2-6, with D perhaps TRBD1 (6 bases). The CDR3 contains 14 residues. V gave up 3 bases and J gave up 2 bases, with 8 bases separating them. Germline-derived CDR1 and CDR2 are DFQATT and SNEGSKA (reference sequence). CDR3 sequence: CSASQGTGANVLTF. The CDR3 DNA, read in part, is TGCAGTGCTAGCCAGGGGACTGGGGCCAACGTC.

In the case of this clone: The CDR3 extends 3 residues past the end of the read, so its final part is completed from the germline J gene. The chain joins TRBV10-3 to TRBJ1-2; 8 bases map to TRBD1. This CDR3 contains 14 residues. Germline V CDR1 and CDR2: ENHRY, SYGVKD. V shed 10 bases, J shed 5 bases, and the junction held 12 bases outside the gene matches. The CDR3 loop reads CATVSDRGVYGYTF. The covered CDR3 bases are TGTGCCACCGTGAGTGACAGGGGAGTTTATGGC.

Comments on this clone: The CDR3 is cut off 3 residues early in the read; its end comes from the germline J gene. V gene TRBV20-1 combines with J gene TRBJ2-3; 7 bases fit TRBD2. Germline V CDR1 and CDR2: DFQATT, SNEGSKA (reference sequence). With V trimmed by 7 bases and J by 2 bases, 6 bases remained unmatched. The CDR3 totals 13 residues. The CDR3 bases that were read are TGCAGTGGCGGGAGCACTATCACAGATACG. Translating it yields CSGGSTITDT. The full CDR3 protein is CSGGSTITDTQYF.

Notes on this clone: Read coverage stops 3 residues before the CDR3 terminus; the germline J gene supplies the remainder. The rearrangement joins TRBV6-2 or TRBV6-3 to TRBJ2-5; TRBD1 matches 7 bases. The CDR3 extends over 14 amino acids. After removal of 4 bases from V and 2 bases from J, the junction contained 4 bases not matched to a gene. CDR1 is MNHEY, CDR2 SVGEGT, per germline. CDR3 DNA (partial): TGTGCCAGCAGTTCCGGGACAGCACAAGAGACC. This sequence encodes CASSSGTAQET. The whole CDR3 reads CASSSGTAQETQYF.

In the case of this clone: Coverage ceases 3 residues before the CDR3 finishes, and the germline J gene fills in the end. The chain employs TRBV18 and TRBJ1-2, with 11 nucleotides matching TRBD1. The junction had 3 bases not matched to a gene; V was cut back by 5 bases and J by 4 bases. This CDR3 has 14 residues. Germline CDR1 is KGHSH and CDR2 is LQKENI. CDR3 sequence reads: CASSTGTGGYGYTF. The CDR3 DNA, read in part, is TGTGCCAGCTCAACCGGGACAGGGGGCTATGGC.

This CDR3 reads CATLDGYSNQPQHF. The sequenced CDR3 bases are TGTGCCACCCTAGACGGGTATAGCAATCAGCCC. V gene TRBV2 combines with J gene TRBJ1-5, with D unresolved. The CDR3 extends 3 residues past the end of the read, so its final part is completed from the germline J gene. V lost 10 bases, J lost 0 bases, and 13 bases lay in between. The CDR3 loop spans 14 amino acids. Germline V gene data show CDR1 as SNHLY and CDR2 as FYNNEI. Looking up the rest from reference TRBV2 and TRBJ1-5 gives the full variable domain: EPEVTQTPSHQVTQMGQEVILRCVPISNHLYFYWYRQILGQKVEFLVSFYNNEISEKSEIFDDQFSVERPDGSNFTLKIRSTKLEDSAMYFCATLDGYSNQPQHFGDGTRLSIL.

Remarks on this clone: The read ends 3 residues early relative to the CDR3; the germline J gene fills the gap. The genes are TRBV11-1 and TRBJ2-2; possibly TRBD1 or TRBD2 for D (6 bases each). Between the trimmed V and J ends, which lost 2 bases and 5 bases, there was a span of 12 bases. The CDR3 runs to 15 residues. CDR1 and CDR2 (germline): SGHAT, FQDESV (reference sequence). The part of the CDR3 DNA that was read is TGTGCCAGCAGCTTACAACAGGGAGGAACCGGGGAG. Amino acids: CASSLQQGGTGE. The complete CDR3 protein is CASSLQQGGTGELFF.

Details on this clone: The read ends 3 residues early relative to the CDR3; the germline J gene fills the gap. The chain joins TRBV18 to TRBJ1-5; a possible D gene is TRBD1 (6 bases). CDR3 length equals 18 residues. Germline V gene sequence: CDR1 KGHSH, CDR2 LQKENI. Trimming stripped 2 bases from V and 6 bases from J, with 23 bases between. The CDR3 here is CASSPKSGQSTRGQPQHF. The part of the CDR3 DNA that was read is TGTGCCAGCTCACCAAAATCCGGACAGTCGACCAGGGGTCAGCCC.

A remark on this clone: Read coverage stops 3 residues before the CDR3 terminus; the germline J gene supplies the remainder. The rearrangement links TRBV20-1 to TRBJ1-3; TRBD1 is a possible D gene (5 bases). This CDR3 has 13 residues. Germline-derived CDR1 and CDR2 are DFQATT and SNEGSKA (reference sequence). Trimming stripped 2 bases from V and 1 base from J, with 6 bases between. The CDR3 spells CSARRQSGNTIYF. The sequenced part of the CDR3 DNA is TGCAGTGCTAGAAGACAGTCTGGAAACACC.

Concerning this clone itself: The CDR3 is cut off 3 residues early in the read; its end comes from the germline J gene. The chain links TRBV6-1 to TRBJ2-7; TRBD2 agrees at 9 bases. The CDR3 covers 14 residues. Germline V gene data show CDR1 as MNHNS and CDR2 as SASEGT. The V and J ends lost 2 bases and 4 bases, in that order; junction bases with no gene match: 3. The chain's CDR3 is CASSESGGTYEQYF. Partial CDR3 DNA: TGTGCCAGCAGTGAAAGCGGGGGGACTTACGAG.

As to this clone: The CDR3 end falls 3 residues outside the read, so it is completed with the germline J gene. The V call is TRBV18, the J call TRBJ2-3, with 8 bases identical to TRBD2. After removal of 0 bases from V and 5 bases from J, the junction contained 7 bases not matched to a gene. CDR1 KGHSH and CDR2 LQKENI come from the germline V gene. This CDR3 is built from 16 residues. The part of the CDR3 DNA that was read is TGTGCCAGCTCACCACCCCGGGGGGGGCGCCTAGATACG. This translates into CASSPPRGGRLDT. The CDR3, in full, reads CASSPPRGGRLDTQYF.

About this clone itself: The read ends 3 residues shy of where the CDR3 ends; the end is completed using the germline J gene. The rearrangement uses TRBV5-1 and TRBJ1-2; 10 nucleotides match TRBD1. This CDR3 has 14 residues. Germline V gives CDR1 SGHRS, CDR2 YFSETQ. CDR3 sequence reads: CASSLGDRGRGYTF. The DNA read from the CDR3 is TGCGCCAGCAGCTTGGGGGACAGGGGCCGGGGC.

Worth noting for this clone: A junction end diverges from the germline sequence, so it may reflect a read error. The read stops 3 residues short of the end of the CDR3; the missing end is completed from the germline J gene. The chain has TRBV7-8 and TRBJ2-6, with D possibly matching TRBD1 (5 bases). Per germline, CDR1 SGHVS and CDR2 FQNEAQ. This CDR3 is 15 amino acids long. CDR3 region: CASTAGRPGAHVLTF. CDR3 DNA, as far as it was read: TGTGCCAGCACCGCCGGTAGGCCTGGGGCCCACGTC.

Remarks on this clone: The limits of the CDR3 on the DNA are not certain, so only TCRdb's listed CDR3 is given. The chain is built from TRBV19 and TRBJ2-7; the table calls TRBD1, which could not be checked here. With termini counted, the CDR3 has 14 amino acids. Germline V gene data show CDR1 as LNHDA and CDR2 as SQIVND (reference sequence). The CDR3 sequence is CASSISGQGYEQYF.

A remark on this clone: Read coverage stops 3 residues before the CDR3 terminus; the germline J gene supplies the remainder. The chain links TRBV5-4 to TRBJ2-1; 8 positions match TRBD2. Germline CDR1 reads SGHNT; CDR2 reads YYREEE (reference sequence). The CDR3 is made up of 15 amino acids. V trimming: 4 bases; J trimming: 1 base; junction bases outside the gene matches: 4. The CDR3 bases that were read are TGTGCCAGCAGCGGTAGCGGGACTTCCTACAATGAG. Encoded protein: CASSGSGTSYNE. The whole CDR3 protein is CASSGSGTSYNEQFF.

With respect to this clone: The read is 3 residues too short to cover the CDR3 end, so that end is filled in from the germline J gene. The chain recombines TRBV5-1 with TRBJ2-3, with 9 bases aligning to TRBD2. The CDR3 length is 16 residues. Germline V lookup: CDR1 SGHRS, CDR2 YFSETQ. J gave up 0 bases and V 5 bases, and 7 bases lay outside the gene matches. CDR3 loop: CASRVSGRGSTDTQYF. The CDR3 DNA, read in part, is TGCGCCAGCAGGGTTAGCGGGAGAGGAAGCACAGATACG.

About this clone itself: The read gets to within 3 residues of the CDR3 end, and the germline J gene fills in the rest. This rearrangement joins TRBV2 to TRBJ1-6; 9 positions match TRBD1. From germline, CDR1 is SNHLY and CDR2 FYNNEI. This CDR3 region has 16 residues. After removal of 5 bases from V and 7 bases from J, the junction contained 9 bases not matched to a gene. CDR3 DNA, as far as it was read: TGTGCCAGCAGTAATATTAGGACAGGGGTAAATTCACCC. Protein product: CASSNIRTGVNSP. The CDR3 in full is CASSNIRTGVNSPLHF.

A note on this clone: From the germline J gene comes the end of the CDR3, since the read stops 3 residues before it. J is TRBJ2-5 and V is TRBV7-2; D remains unclear. Trimming took off 3 bases at V and 3 bases at J, with 5 bases between the two ends. Per germline, CDR1 SGHTA and CDR2 FQGNSA. The CDR3 totals 12 residues. CDR3 loop: CASSLQEETQYF. CDR3 DNA, as far as it was read: TGTGCCAGCAGCTTGCAGGAAGAGACC.

Comments on this clone: The read finishes 3 residues shy of the CDR3 end, and the germline J gene is used to complete it. This chain connects TRBV7-9 to TRBJ1-4; D may be TRBD1 (6 bases). Trimming stripped 5 bases from V and 6 bases from J, with 13 bases between. The CDR3 loop spans 14 amino acids. In germline, CDR1 is SEHNR, CDR2 FQNEAQ (reference sequence). CDR3 DNA, as far as it was read: TGTGCCAGCAGCCCAGACAGGAATCATGAAAAA. Translated: CASSPDRNHEK. The CDR3 in full is CASSPDRNHEKLFF.

A word on this clone: The sequence runs out 3 residues before the end of the CDR3; the remainder is reconstructed from the germline J gene. The chain links TRBV7-2 to TRBJ1-4, with D perhaps TRBD1 (6 bases). The CDR3 is made up of 15 amino acids. V gave up 5 bases and J gave up 5 bases, with 15 bases separating them. Germline CDR1 SGHTA, CDR2 FQGNSA. CDR3 in amino acids: CASSPAGGSNEKLFF. Partial CDR3 DNA: TGTGCCAGCAGCCCCGCGGGGGGCTCGAATGAAAAA.

About this clone itself: The read halts 3 residues ahead of the CDR3 end, with the missing end drawn from the germline J gene. V usage is TRBV10-1 and J usage is TRBJ2-1; 7 nucleotides align to TRBD2. The germline V gene encodes CDR1 WNHNN and CDR2 SYGVQD (reference sequence). The CDR3 spans 15 residues. V gave up 4 bases and J gave up 1 base; unmatched junction bases: 4. CDR3 bases read: TGCGCCAGCAGTGCGGGAGCGGGATCCTACAATGAG. Its translation is CASSAGAGSYNE. The full CDR3 sequence reads CASSAGAGSYNEQFF.

About this clone itself: Sequencing ends 3 residues short of the CDR3 end; the germline J gene provides the rest. This chain links TRBV7-8 with TRBJ2-7; 11 bases map to TRBD2. The CDR3 is 16 amino acids. CDR1 and CDR2 from the germline V gene are SGHVS and FQNEAQ. The junction had 7 bases not matched to a gene; V was cut back by 4 bases and J by 2 bases. The CDR3 sequence is CASSYSGTSGAYEQYF. The CDR3 DNA, read in part, is TGTGCCAGCAGCTACTCCGGGACTAGCGGTGCCTACGAG.

Comment on this clone: Sequencing ends 3 residues short of the CDR3 end; the germline J gene provides the rest. The chain carries TRBV20-1 and TRBJ2-3; 15 nucleotides align to TRBD2. The CDR3 runs 17 residues. Germline V lookup: CDR1 DFQATT, CDR2 SNEGSKA (reference sequence). The trim removed 6 bases at V and 5 bases at J, leaving 12 bases unmatched. CDR3 DNA (partial): TGCAGTGCCCCCAAGGGACTAGCGGGGGGCTACGGAGATACG. It encodes CSAPKGLAGGYGDT. The entire CDR3 sequence reads CSAPKGLAGGYGDTQYF.

Comments on this clone: Read coverage stops 3 residues before the CDR3 terminus; the germline J gene supplies the remainder. The rearrangement joins TRBV7-2 to TRBJ1-5; D gene uncertain. Trimming stripped 5 bases from V and 0 bases from J, with 8 bases between. CDR3 length: 14 residues. CDR1 is SGHTA and CDR2 is FQGNSA in the germline V gene. The CDR3 sequence: CASSPTPSNQPQHF. The part of the CDR3 DNA that was read is TGTGCCAGCAGCCCTACCCCTAGCAATCAGCCC. Full variable domain (rest looked up from reference TRBV7-2 and TRBJ1-5): GAGVSQSPSNKVTEKGKDVELRCDPISGHTALYWYRQSLGQGLEFLIYFQGNSAPDKSGLPSDRFSAERTGGSVSTLTIQRTQQEDSAVYLCASSPTPSNQPQHFGDGTRLSIL.

About this clone: Read coverage stops 3 residues before the CDR3 terminus; the germline J gene supplies the remainder. The V and J genes are TRBV7-2 and TRBJ2-3; 8 nucleotides match TRBD1. CDR3 length: 14 residues. Germline V lookup: CDR1 SGHTA, CDR2 FQGNSA. The ends lost 1 base at V and 7 bases at J; junction bases unmatched: 4. This CDR3 reads CASSLGQGWNTQYF. The part of the CDR3 DNA that was read is TGTGCCAGCAGCTTAGGACAGGGGTGGAATACG.

Points on this clone: Sequencing ends 3 residues short of the CDR3 end; the germline J gene provides the rest. This chain connects TRBV5-1 to TRBJ2-5; D remains unclear. CDR1 SGHRS and CDR2 YFSETQ come from the germline V gene. The V end was cut by 0 bases, the J end by 1 base, with 10 bases between. The CDR3 is 15 residues long. The chain's CDR3 is CASSLGATAQETQYF. The CDR3 bases that were read are TGCGCCAGCAGCTTGGGGGCAACAGCCCAAGAGACC.

CDR3 DNA, as far as it was read: TGTGCCAGTAGTCCGAGACTAGCGGGAGTGGAGACC. Its protein is CASSPRLAGVET. The whole CDR3 sequence is CASSPRLAGVETQYF. The chain combines TRBV19 with TRBJ2-5; 12 bases fit TRBD2. The read comes to an end 3 residues before the CDR3 does, leaving the germline J gene to fill in the end. Per germline, CDR1 LNHDA and CDR2 SQIVND (reference sequence). With 5 bases clipped from V and 5 bases from J, the junction kept 6 bases outside the gene matches. The CDR3 runs to 15 residues.

Concerning this clone itself: The CDR3 end lies 3 residues beyond the end of the read and is filled in from the germline J gene. The chain is built from TRBV19 and TRBJ2-3; 14 nucleotides align to TRBD2. The germline V gene has CDR1 LNHDA and CDR2 SQIVND (reference sequence). The V gene end was trimmed by 3 bases and the J gene end by 5 bases; junction bases not matched to a gene: 4. The CDR3 runs to 16 residues. The sequenced part of the CDR3 DNA is TGTGCCAGTAGTATTGCTGGACTAGCGGGGGGAGATACG. It is translated as CASSIAGLAGGDT. The full-length CDR3 reads as CASSIAGLAGGDTQYF.